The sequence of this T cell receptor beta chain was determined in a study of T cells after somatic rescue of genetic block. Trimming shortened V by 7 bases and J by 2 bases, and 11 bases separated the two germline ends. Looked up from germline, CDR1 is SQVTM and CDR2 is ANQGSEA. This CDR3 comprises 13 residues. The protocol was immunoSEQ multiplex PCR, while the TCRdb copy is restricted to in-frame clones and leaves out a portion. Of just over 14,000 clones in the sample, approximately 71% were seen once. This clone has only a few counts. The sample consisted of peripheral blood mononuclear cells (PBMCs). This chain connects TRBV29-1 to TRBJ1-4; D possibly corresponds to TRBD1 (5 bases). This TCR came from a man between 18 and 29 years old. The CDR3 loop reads CSAAGGTNEKLFF. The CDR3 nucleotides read TGCAGCGCTGCCGGGGGGACTAATGAAAAACTGTTTTTT.